What follows are 30 T cell receptor beta chains derived from one specimen sequenced in a study of cytomegalovirus exposure and HLA in healthy donors. The PCR used 60 Vbeta and 13 Jbeta primers. The assay was immunoSEQ multiplex PCR, and TCRdb's table has in-frame clones only and misses some. The table records about 140,000 clones, approximately 82% of them present only once. Sequencing was carried out using PBMCs. The receptors come from a woman aged 60-70 years in good health and CMV-seropositive.

The chain is built from TRBV9 and TRBJ1-5; 7 positions agree with TRBD1. The CDR3 has 15 amino acids. The germline CDR1 and CDR2 sequences are SGDLS and YYNGEE. V was pared by 3 bases and J by 0 bases, with 3 bases of the junction left unmatched. CDR3 sequence: CASSEGTDSNQPQHF. CDR3 nucleotide sequence: TGTGCCAGCAGCGAGGGGACAGATAGCAATCAGCCCCAGCATTTT.

The chain recombines TRBV18 with TRBJ2-7, with D hard to call. V lost 3 bases to trimming and J lost 4 bases, with 19 bases between them. The CDR3 consists of 16 residues. In germline, CDR1 is KGHSH, CDR2 LQKENI. CDR3 in DNA: TGTGCCAGCTCACCGCTATTTAGCCGAACTACATACGAGCAGTACTTC. Amino acids: CASSPLFSRTTYEQYF.

This chain connects TRBV30 to TRBJ2-7; TRBD2 might be the D (6 bases). V dropped 3 bases and J dropped 6 bases, with 15 bases sitting between them. This CDR3 spans 13 amino acids. Germline assignment: CDR1 GTSNPN and CDR2 SVGIG (reference sequence). The CDR3 coding sequence is TGTGCCTGGAGCCACGGGTTAGCGGTCGAGCAGTACTTC. Its translation: CAWSHGLAVEQYF.

V gene TRBV5-1 combines with J gene TRBJ2-2; 11 bases are a match to TRBD2. With 4 bases clipped from V and 4 bases from J, the junction kept 9 bases outside the gene matches. CDR3 length: 17 residues. Per germline, CDR1 SGHRS and CDR2 YFSETQ. The CDR3 DNA follows: TGCGCCAGCAGCGGGCGACTAGCGGGAAGGGGCACCGGGGAGCTGTTTTTT. Protein: CASSGRLAGRGTGELFF.

The rearrangement links TRBV7-9 to TRBJ2-5; 8 positions match TRBD1. TRBJ2-7 matches the DNA end more closely, so the J call is doubtful. The CDR3 sequence is 12 residues long. Germline V gives CDR1 SEHNR, CDR2 FQNEAQ (reference sequence). The CDR3 sequence is CASSRQGSEQYF. The CDR3 DNA reads TGTGCCAGCAGCCGACAGGGGTCCGAGCAGTACTTC.

The chain couples TRBV7-2 to TRBJ1-1; 10 bases match TRBD1. The germline V gene encodes CDR1 SGHTA and CDR2 FQGNSA. V was pared by 6 bases and J by 4 bases, with 5 bases of the junction left unmatched. The length of the CDR3 is 14 residues. The CDR3 reads CASRQTGGGTEAFF. CDR3 in DNA: TGTGCCAGCAGGCAGACAGGGGGCGGCACTGAAGCTTTCTTT.

V usage is TRBV7-9 and J usage is TRBJ1-1, with D unresolved. The CDR3 has 14 amino acids. V gave up 4 bases and J gave up 3 bases, with 12 bases separating them. Germline V gene data show CDR1 as SEHNR and CDR2 as FQNEAQ (reference sequence). The DNA for the CDR3 is TGTGCCAGCAGCTCCGCCGGCGGGTACACTGAAGCTTTCTTT. Protein sequence: CASSSAGGYTEAFF.

The V call is TRBV15, the J call TRBJ2-2; a possible D gene is TRBD2 (6 bases). The germline gives CDR1 LNHNV, CDR2 YYDKDF (reference sequence). The CDR3 has 14 amino acids. Trimming removed 0 bases at V and 5 bases at J, with 7 bases between. The CDR3 bases are TGTGCCACCAGCAGAGATAGCGGAACCGGGGAGCTGTTTTTT. Translated: CATSRDSGTGELFF.

This clone has a handful of counts. V usage is TRBV7-2 and J usage is TRBJ1-5; 7 bases agree with TRBD1. CDR3 length: 14 amino acids. J was trimmed by 6 bases and V by 5 bases; bases with no gene match: 7. Germline V gene lookup returns CDR1 SGHTA and CDR2 FQGNSA. CDR3: CASSPQGGGQPQHF. DNA for the CDR3: TGTGCCAGCAGCCCCCAGGGGGGAGGTCAGCCCCAGCATTTT.

Notes on this clone: The junction differs from germline at one of its ends, possibly a read error. V usage is TRBV7-7 and J usage is TRBJ2-1, with D possibly TRBD2 on 5 matching bases. Germline lookup yields CDR1 SSHAT and CDR2 FNYEAQ (reference sequence). CDR3 length: 12 amino acids. The chain's CDR3 is CASSKLGDEQFF. CDR3 nucleotide sequence: TGTGCTAGCAGCAAACTAGGCGATGAGCAGTTCTTC.

The chain links TRBV7-2 to TRBJ1-2; D may be TRBD1 (5 bases). This CDR3 is built from 12 residues. The V end lost 5 bases, the J end lost 5 bases, and 9 bases lay between the germline ends. The germline gives CDR1 SGHTA, CDR2 FQGNSA. CDR3 loop: CASSQTVYGYTF. CDR3 sequence (DNA): TGTGCCAGCAGCCAGACAGTTTATGGCTACACCTTC.

The chain recombines TRBV27 with TRBJ2-7; TRBD2 matches 7 bases. The germline gives CDR1 MNHEY, CDR2 SMNVEV (reference sequence). Germline trimming cut 5 bases from V and 0 bases from J; bases unmatched to any gene: 7. The CDR3 has 15 residues. The CDR3 DNA reads TGTGCCAGCAGTCCAGCGGGACTCTCCTCCTACGAGCAGTACTTC. Encoded protein: CASSPAGLSSYEQYF.

The chain is built from TRBV6-5 and TRBJ2-5; weak D call: TRBD2 (6 bases). The CDR3 has 16 residues. The germline V gene has CDR1 MNHEY and CDR2 SVGAGI. V was pared by 1 base and J by 8 bases, with 20 bases between. The CDR3 DNA follows: TGTGCCAGCAGTTACTACTCCGGGACGGGACTTGATACCCAGTACTTC. Its protein product is CASSYYSGTGLDTQYF.

This clone was picked up one time. V gene TRBV4-2 combines with J gene TRBJ2-2; 8 bases are shared with TRBD1. This CDR3 region has 17 residues. V trimming: 2 bases; J trimming: 3 bases; junction bases outside the gene matches: 8. CDR1 and CDR2 (germline): LGHNA, YNFKEQ. This CDR3 is CASSQRTGKQYTGELFF. The CDR3 DNA reads as TGTGCCAGCAGCCAAAGGACAGGGAAGCAGTACACCGGGGAGCTGTTTTTT.

The gene calls are TRBV7-2 and TRBJ2-3; 9 bases are a match to TRBD2. V trimming: 1 base; J trimming: 9 bases; junction bases outside the gene matches: 8. The CDR3 length is 15 residues. The germline V gene has CDR1 SGHTA and CDR2 FQGNSA. The CDR3 loop is CASSLGGTSQPTQYF. In nucleotides, the CDR3 is TGTGCCAGCAGCTTAGGGGGGACTAGCCAACCGACGCAGTATTTT. The complete variable domain, with remaining parts taken from reference TRBV7-2 and TRBJ2-3, reads GAGVSQSPSNKVTEKGKDVELRCDPISGHTALYWYRQSLGQGLEFLIYFQGNSAPDKSGLPSDRFSAERTGGSVSTLTIQRTQQEDSAVYLCASSLGGTSQPTQYFGPGTRLTVL.

The V gene is TRBV19, the J gene TRBJ2-3; 7 bases align to TRBD2. Germline V gives CDR1 LNHDA, CDR2 SQIVND (reference sequence). The CDR3 is 16 residues long. J lost 0 bases, V lost 4 bases, and 7 bases had no gene match. The CDR3: CASSTLQRGSTDTQYF. Here the CDR3 DNA reads TGTGCCAGTAGTACCCTCCAGCGGGGAAGCACAGATACGCAGTATTTT.

The sample holds a few counts of this clone. The J gene is TRBJ2-2, the V gene TRBV5-4, with D possibly being TRBD1 (6 bases). The CDR3 is made up of 13 amino acids. CDR1 SGHNT and CDR2 YYREEE come from the germline V gene (reference sequence). Here the CDR3 DNA reads TGTGTCGCCGGGACAATTAACACCGGGGAGCTGTTTTTT. This codes for CVAGTINTGELFF.

The J gene is TRBJ1-3, the V gene TRBV5-1; D is unclear. From germline, CDR1 is SGHRS and CDR2 YFSETQ. The CDR3 loop spans 15 amino acids. The V end was cut by 0 bases, the J end by 2 bases, with 9 bases between. The CDR3 reads CASSLDGVPGNTIYF. CDR3 DNA sequence: TGCGCCAGCAGCTTGGACGGAGTCCCTGGAAACACCATATATTTT.

The CDR3 region has the DNA TGTGCCAGCAGCCGGGAGGTGGCCTACAATGAGCAGTTCTTC. This gives the protein CASSREVAYNEQFF. This sequence joins TRBV2 and TRBJ2-1; 7 nucleotides line up with TRBD2. The CDR3 runs 14 residues. Per the germline V gene, CDR1 is SNHLY and CDR2 is FYNNEI. With 6 bases clipped from V and 2 bases from J, the junction kept 4 bases outside the gene matches.

The rearrangement links TRBV5-6 to TRBJ1-1; TRBD1 might be the D (5 bases). V was trimmed by 3 bases and J by 4 bases, leaving 10 bases between them. The CDR3 spans 13 residues. Germline V gene sequence: CDR1 SGHDT, CDR2 YYEEEE. CDR3 coding DNA: TGTGCCAGCAGCTGGGGGAGGAGCACTGAAGCTTTCTTT. Protein: CASSWGRSTEAFF.

This clone has a handful of counts. The CDR3 sequence: CASSDDREAKNIQYF. For the CDR3, the DNA is TGTGCCAGCAGTGATGACAGGGAAGCCAAAAACATTCAGTACTTC. The V and J genes are TRBV9 and TRBJ2-4, with 7 bases aligning to TRBD1. V dropped 5 bases and J dropped 0; count of bases not matched to a gene: 5. This CDR3 has 15 residues. Germline CDR1 and CDR2: SGDLS and YYNGEE.

This clone showed up just once. The V call is TRBV18, the J call TRBJ2-7, with TRBD2 matching 10 bases. The V gene's germline CDR1 is KGHSH and CDR2 LQKENI. The CDR3 is made up of 16 amino acids. With V trimmed by 1 base and J by 3 bases, 6 bases remained unmatched. CDR3 nucleotide sequence: TGTGCCAGCTCACCACTAAGGGCTAGCGGGGGCTACGAGCAGTACTTC. Protein: CASSPLRASGGYEQYF.

In its sample, this clone was seen once. J is TRBJ2-7 and V is TRBV19; possible D gene TRBD2, 5 bases. The germline V gene has CDR1 LNHDA and CDR2 SQIVND (reference sequence). V lost 6 bases and J lost 7, with 19 bases in between. The CDR3 loop spans 14 amino acids. CDR3 sequence: CASRADSRFGEQYF. The CDR3 region has the DNA TGTGCCAGTAGGGCGGACTCGCGGTTTGGGGAGCAGTACTTC.

This clone was seen just once. J is TRBJ2-1 and V is TRBV7-6; tentatively, D is TRBD2 (5 bases). This CDR3 comprises 13 residues. V gave up 5 bases and J gave up 8 bases, with 13 bases separating them. The V gene's germline CDR1 is SGHVS and CDR2 FNYEAQ. The CDR3 DNA is TGTGCCAGCAGCCATCCCCCCGGGGATGAGCAGTTCTTC. Its translation: CASSHPPGDEQFF. Full variable domain (rest looked up from reference TRBV7-6 and TRBJ2-1): GAGVSQSPRYKVTKRGQDVALRCDPISGHVSLYWYRQALGQGPEFLTYFNYEAQQDKSGLPNDRFSAERPEGSISTLTIQRTEQRDSAMYRCASSHPPGDEQFFGPGTRLTVL.

The CDR3 nucleotides read TGTGCCTCCTTGAGGGGGCCCTCCTACGAGCAGTACTTC. The encoded protein is CASLRGPSYEQYF. The chain recombines TRBV6-1 with TRBJ2-7; 7 nucleotides line up with TRBD1. The CDR3 is 13 residues long. V shed 11 bases and J 0 bases; nucleotides not matched to a gene: 7. Germline V gives CDR1 MNHNS, CDR2 SASEGT.

A few counts support this clone. The V and J genes are TRBV5-6 and TRBJ1-1; D is ambiguous. The germline CDR1 and CDR2 sequences are SGHDT and YYEEEE. V was clipped by 1 base and J by 1 base, with 8 bases between them. CDR3 length: 14 amino acids. The CDR3 spells CASSLRSRNTEAFF. CDR3 coding DNA: TGTGCCAGCAGCTTGCGATCGCGGAACACTGAAGCTTTCTTT.

The chain uses TRBV11-3 and TRBJ1-1; D ambiguous. The CDR3 covers 11 residues. The germline V gene encodes CDR1 SGHNT and CDR2 YENEEA. Deletions cut 5 bases from V and 2 bases from J, with 3 bases between. The CDR3, as DNA: TGTGCCAGCAGCCATAACACTGAAGCTTTCTTT. This sequence encodes CASSHNTEAFF.

Here the CDR3 DNA reads TGTGCCAGCAGTTCTTTAGCGGGAGGGCAGGATACGCAGTATTTT. Translation gives CASSSLAGGQDTQYF. J is TRBJ2-3 and V is TRBV28; TRBD2 aligns across 11 bases. Germline V gives CDR1 MDHEN, CDR2 SYDVKM. After removal of 4 bases from V and 6 bases from J, the junction contained 6 bases not matched to a gene. CDR3 length: 15 residues. The whole variable domain, remainder taken from reference TRBV28 and TRBJ2-3, is DVKVTQSSRYLVKRTGEKVFLECVQDMDHENMFWYRQDPGLGLRLIYFSYDVKMKEKGDIPEGYSVSREKKERFSLILESASTNQTSMYLCASSSLAGGQDTQYFGPGTRLTVL.

This chain uses TRBV7-3 with TRBJ2-3, with 7 bases aligning to TRBD2. This CDR3 is built from 14 residues. Germline V gives CDR1 SGHTA, CDR2 FQGTGA. J gave up 2 bases and V 5 bases, and 4 bases lay outside the gene matches. The CDR3 sequence: CASSGGTTTDTQYF. The CDR3 nucleotides are TGTGCCAGCAGCGGGGGGACTACCACAGATACGCAGTATTTT. Using reference TRBV7-3 and TRBJ2-3 for the parts outside the CDR3, the full variable domain is GAGVSQTPSNKVTEKGKYVELRCDPISGHTALYWYRQSLGQGPEFLIYFQGTGAADDSGLPNDRFFAVRPEGSVSTLKIQRTERGDSAVYLCASSGGTTTDTQYFGPGTRLTVL.

V gene TRBV19 combines with J gene TRBJ2-2; a possible D gene is TRBD1 (5 bases). The germline V and J ends were trimmed by 3 bases and 8 bases, with 10 bases remaining between them. The CDR3 consists of 13 residues. Germline assignment: CDR1 LNHDA and CDR2 SQIVND (reference sequence). Here the CDR3 DNA reads TGTGCCAGTAGTATGCTAACAGGAGGGGAGCTGTTTTTT. Its protein product is CASSMLTGGELFF.